Each of the 24 T cell receptor beta chains below was sequenced from the same sample in a study of blood T cell repertoires in COVID-19. Sequenced by immunoSEQ multiplex PCR; TCRdb stores in-frame clones only, minus some. The sample lists some 45,000 clones; approximately 86% were seen once. The sample taken for sequencing was peripheral blood. These receptors all come from a man in his sixties with active COVID-19.

This clone was picked up a small number of times. The V gene is TRBV19, the J gene TRBJ1-2; 8 bases map to TRBD1. Unmatched junction bases numbered 7, after V lost 3 bases and J lost 4 bases. CDR1 and CDR2 from the germline V gene are LNHDA and SQIVND (reference sequence). CDR3 length equals 15 residues. The CDR3, as DNA: TGTGCCAGTAGTATCGGCCCAGGGGGCGTCTATGGCTACACCTTC. Its translation is CASSIGPGGVYGYTF. The full variable domain, its missing parts supplied by reference TRBV19 and TRBJ1-2, is DGGITQSPKYLFRKEGQNVTLSCEQNLNHDAMYWYRQDPGQGLRLIYYSQIVNDFQKGDIAEGYSVSREKKESFPLTVTSAQKNPTAFYLCASSIGPGGVYGYTFGSGTRLTVV.

Concerning this clone: Sequence at one end of the junction differs from germline and may be a read error. The J gene is TRBJ1-5, the V gene TRBV25-1; D possibly corresponds to TRBD1 (6 bases). The germline V gene has CDR1 MGHDK and CDR2 SYGVNS. The CDR3 has 16 amino acids. CDR3 sequence reads: CARSGGGRVVNQPQHF. CDR3 nucleotides: TGTGCCAGGAGTGGGGGGGGCAGGGTGGTCAATCAGCCCCAGCATTTT.

This CDR3 is CATSDGGGFYNEQFF. CDR3 nucleotides: TGTGCCACCAGTGATGGGGGGGGATTCTACAATGAGCAGTTCTTC. V usage is TRBV24-1 and J usage is TRBJ2-1, with 7 positions matching TRBD2. V shed 3 bases, J shed 3 bases, and the junction held 4 bases outside the gene matches. This CDR3 is built from 15 residues. CDR1 is KGHDR and CDR2 is SFDVKD in the germline V gene.

This clone was seen once. The rearrangement uses TRBV5-1 and TRBJ2-2; 14 nucleotides agree with TRBD2. The V and J ends lost 6 bases and 6 bases, in that order; junction bases with no gene match: 7. CDR3 length: 16 amino acids. Germline assignment: CDR1 SGHRS and CDR2 YFSETQ. CDR3 DNA: TGCGCCAGCACCGGGACTAGCGGGGGATTCTCCGGGGAGCTGTTTTTT. Encoded protein: CASTGTSGGFSGELFF. Supplemented by reference TRBV5-1 and TRBJ2-2, the full variable domain reads KAGVTQTPRYLIKTRGQQVTLSCSPISGHRSVSWYQQTPGQGLQFLFEYFSETQRNKGNFPGRFSGRQFSNSRSEMNVSTLELGDSALYLCASTGTSGGFSGELFFGEGSRLTVL.

About this clone: This sample includes further DNA sequences coding for the same CDR3. This chain uses TRBV29-1 with TRBJ2-1, with D possibly being TRBD1 (6 bases). The CDR3 totals 16 residues. The germline gives CDR1 SQVTM, CDR2 ANQGSEA. Trimming cost V 0 bases and J 0 bases, with 12 bases left between them. CDR3 DNA: TGCAGCGTTGAAGACCCCGGACAGAGCTCCTACAATGAGCAGTTCTTC. Protein product: CSVEDPGQSSYNEQFF.

The chain couples TRBV7-2 to TRBJ1-5; D might be TRBD1 (5 bases). This CDR3 region has 12 residues. Trimming left V 5 bases short and J 9 bases short, with 11 bases between. CDR1 is SGHTA and CDR2 is FQGNSA in the germline V gene. The CDR3 coding sequence is TGTGCCAGCAGCCTACTGGGGGGGCCCCAGCATTTT. Protein product: CASSLLGGPQHF. The whole variable domain, remainder taken from reference TRBV7-2 and TRBJ1-5, is GAGVSQSPSNKVTEKGKDVELRCDPISGHTALYWYRQSLGQGLEFLIYFQGNSAPDKSGLPSDRFSAERTGGSVSTLTIQRTQQEDSAVYLCASSLLGGPQHFGDGTRLSIL.

The CDR3 nucleotides read TGTGCCAGCAAAACCGGGACAGGGAGGACTAATGAAAAACTGTTTTTT. Translation gives CASKTGTGRTNEKLFF. The J gene is TRBJ1-4, the V gene TRBV2; 9 positions match TRBD1. V lost 7 bases and J lost 2; bases outside the gene matches: 8. This CDR3 spans 16 amino acids. The V gene's germline CDR1 is SNHLY and CDR2 FYNNEI.

This clone was counted only a few times. The rearrangement uses TRBV6-1 and TRBJ2-7; D unresolved. The V end was cut by 0 bases, the J end by 0 bases, with 6 bases between. CDR3 length equals 14 residues. CDR1 and CDR2 (germline): MNHNS, SASEGT. The CDR3 loop is CASSEASGSYEQYF. CDR3 nucleotide sequence: TGTGCCAGCAGTGAAGCTTCAGGCTCCTACGAGCAGTACTTC.

CDR3 region: CASSHGAQGGDTGELFF. The CDR3 region has the DNA TGCGCCAGCAGCCACGGCGCACAGGGGGGCGACACCGGGGAGCTGTTTTTT. V usage is TRBV4-1 and J usage is TRBJ2-2; 8 nucleotides agree with TRBD1. The CDR3 contains 17 residues. Germline assignment: CDR1 MGHRA and CDR2 YSYEKL. The J segment lost 3 bases and the V segment lost 3 bases, leaving 9 bases of the junction unmatched.

This chain uses TRBV7-6 with TRBJ2-5, with 9 bases aligning to TRBD1. V shed 1 base, J shed 5 bases, and the junction held 5 bases outside the gene matches. From germline, CDR1 is SGHVS and CDR2 FNYEAQ. The CDR3 runs 15 residues. The CDR3 is CASSLVGQGRETQYF. Written as DNA, the CDR3 is TGTGCCAGCAGCTTAGTGGGACAGGGTCGGGAGACCCAGTACTTC. Complete variable domain (other parts from reference TRBV7-6 and TRBJ2-5): GAGVSQSPRYKVTKRGQDVALRCDPISGHVSLYWYRQALGQGPEFLTYFNYEAQQDKSGLPNDRFSAERPEGSISTLTIQRTEQRDSAMYRCASSLVGQGRETQYFGPGTRLLVL.

The chain joins TRBV6-5 to TRBJ1-5; the match to TRBD1 covers 8 bases. CDR1 and CDR2 from the germline V gene are MNHEY and SVGAGI. The junction had 3 bases not matched to a gene; V was cut back by 4 bases and J by 1 base. The CDR3 is 15 amino acids. As DNA, the CDR3 is TGTGCCAGCAGTTCAACAGGGGGAAGCAATCAGCCCCAGCATTTT. Protein product: CASSSTGGSNQPQHF.

The chain couples TRBV7-6 to TRBJ2-7; 11 positions agree with TRBD1. CDR3 length: 15 amino acids. V was clipped by 3 bases and J by 4 bases; unmatched bases: 5. CDR1 and CDR2 from the germline V gene are SGHVS and FNYEAQ. CDR3 protein: CASSLGQGGKYEQYF. In DNA form, the CDR3 reads TGTGCCAGCAGCTTGGGACAGGGGGGGAAGTACGAGCAGTACTTC. The full variable domain, in which reference TRBV7-6 and TRBJ2-7 provide the parts outside the CDR3, is GAGVSQSPRYKVTKRGQDVALRCDPISGHVSLYWYRQALGQGPEFLTYFNYEAQQDKSGLPNDRFSAERPEGSISTLTIQRTEQRDSAMYRCASSLGQGGKYEQYFGPGTRLTVT.

The CDR3 DNA reads TGTGCCATCGGGACAGGCAAGATGAACACTGAAGCTTTCTTT. Translated, it gives CAIGTGKMNTEAFF. The rearrangement uses TRBV28 and TRBJ1-1, with 8 nucleotides matching TRBD1. Germline-derived CDR1 and CDR2 are MDHEN and SYDVKM. The CDR3 runs to 14 residues. V lost 10 bases to trimming and J lost 0 bases; unmatched junction nucleotides: 7.

The chain links TRBV11-3 to TRBJ2-3; TRBD2 might be the D (5 bases). From germline, CDR1 is SGHNT and CDR2 YENEEA. The CDR3 runs 13 residues. V was shortened by 4 bases and J by 2 bases, with 7 bases between the two germline ends. The CDR3 DNA is TGTGCCAGCAGCTCCGGACTCACAGATACGCAGTATTTT. This encodes CASSSGLTDTQYF.

In its sample, this clone was seen a few times. J is TRBJ2-7 and V is TRBV19; 14 bases are shared with TRBD2. The V gene's germline CDR1 is LNHDA and CDR2 SQIVND (reference sequence). Unmatched junction bases numbered 6, after V lost 4 bases and J lost 4 bases. The CDR3 has 16 residues. The CDR3 is CASSTGTSGSVYEQYF. CDR3 sequence (DNA): TGTGCCAGTAGTACTGGGACTAGCGGGAGTGTTTACGAGCAGTACTTC.

The rearrangement uses TRBV9 and TRBJ1-3, with 10 bases lining up with TRBD1. Germline assignment: CDR1 SGDLS and CDR2 YYNGEE. CDR3 length: 17 amino acids. With V trimmed by 2 bases and J by 2 bases, 7 bases remained unmatched. CDR3 nucleotide sequence: TGTGCCAGCAGCGTCAGTCCCGGGACAGGGGCTGGAAACACCATATATTTT. Protein: CASSVSPGTGAGNTIYF.

The genes are TRBV27 and TRBJ2-5; tentative D call: TRBD2 (6 bases). CDR3 size: 14 residues. CDR1 is MNHEY and CDR2 is SMNVEV in the germline V gene (reference sequence). The ends were cut back, 5 bases at V and 5 bases at J, with 15 bases in the middle. CDR3 sequence reads: CASSPIGAGETQYF. CDR3 nucleotides: TGTGCCAGCAGTCCCATCGGGGCGGGGGAGACCCAGTACTTC.

V is TRBV10-3 and J is TRBJ1-1; 8 bases map to TRBD1. Losses at the gene ends were 11 bases for V and 3 bases for J; bases not matched to a gene: 8. The CDR3 spans 13 residues. Germline V gives CDR1 ENHRY, CDR2 SYGVKD. CDR3 residues: CAVQQGVDTEAFF. The CDR3, as DNA: TGTGCCGTTCAACAGGGGGTCGACACTGAAGCTTTCTTT.

The chain couples TRBV11-2 to TRBJ2-2, with 12 nucleotides matching TRBD1. With 3 bases clipped from V and 5 bases from J, the junction kept 7 bases outside the gene matches. CDR3 length: 17 residues. Germline CDR1 reads SGHAT; CDR2 reads FQNNGV. The chain's CDR3 is CASSLMGQGAGTGELFF. In DNA form, the CDR3 reads TGTGCCAGCAGCTTGATGGGACAGGGGGCTGGTACCGGGGAGCTGTTTTTT.

The gene calls are TRBV2 and TRBJ2-1; D remains unclear. The CDR3 is 16 residues long. Germline V gene lookup returns CDR1 SNHLY and CDR2 FYNNEI. The V gene lost 3 bases and the J gene lost 2 bases, with 14 bases spanning the gap. The CDR3, as DNA: TGTGCCAGCAGTGAGTCGAGAGGTTTTACCTACAATGAGCAGTTCTTC. It is translated as CASSESRGFTYNEQFF.

The rearrangement uses TRBV4-3 and TRBJ1-5; D gene uncertain. This CDR3 is built from 15 residues. Germline CDR1 and CDR2: LGHNA and YSLEER. Trimming shortened V by 0 bases and J by 2 bases, and 8 bases separated the two germline ends. The chain's CDR3 is CASSQDSLGNQPQHF. DNA of the CDR3: TGCGCCAGCAGCCAAGATTCCCTAGGCAATCAGCCCCAGCATTTT.

Only one count was recorded for this clone. The V gene is TRBV12-3 or TRBV12-4, the J gene TRBJ1-6; 9 bases fit TRBD1. The CDR3 consists of 13 residues. Trimming removed 6 bases from V and 10 bases from J; junction bases left unmatched: 4. The CDR3 region is CASSTDRGSPLHF. The CDR3 nucleotides read TGTGCCAGCAGCACGGACAGGGGCTCACCCCTCCACTTT.

The V call is TRBV6-5, the J call TRBJ1-5, with no clear D. This CDR3 comprises 14 residues. CDR1 and CDR2 (germline): MNHEY, SVGAGI. V was shortened by 6 bases and J by 0 bases, with 9 bases between the two germline ends. CDR3 sequence: CASRPIDSNQPQHF. Written as DNA, the CDR3 is TGTGCCAGCAGACCGATAGATAGCAATCAGCCCCAGCATTTT.

CDR3 sequence: CASSLRTGVYNEQFF. The CDR3, as DNA: TGTGCCAGCAGCTTAAGGACAGGGGTCTACAATGAGCAGTTCTTC. V is TRBV7-2 and J is TRBJ2-1; TRBD1 aligns across 9 bases. With 2 bases clipped from V and 3 bases from J, the junction kept 2 bases outside the gene matches. The CDR3 is made up of 15 amino acids. Germline assignment: CDR1 SGHTA and CDR2 FQGNSA.